The source of this TCR beta chain is a study of T cells expressing NK-cell markers. Study background: Sorted CD3+CD56-NKG2C+, CD3+CD56+NKG2C- and CD3+CD56+NKG2C+ T cells were the source of the TCR beta repertoires.

Per germline, CDR1 SGHRS and CDR2 YFSETQ. This CDR3 has 17 amino acids. UMI-tagged 5'RACE template switching yielded the TCR beta cDNA. TCRdb re-called the 5' RACE reads and catalogs CDR3 proteins one per entry, DNA excluded. The listing contains some 140,000 distinct CDR3 sequences. Study-level points and caveats: Nothing established the HCMV specificity of expanded NKG2C+ T cell clones.

As regards this clonotype: Its antigen is as yet unknown.

The V gene is TRBV5-1, the J gene TRBJ2-3; TCRdb indicates TRBD1, and absent DNA this call remains unverified. The TCR sequence derives from a woman aged 50 to 65 in good health. Specimen: blood T cells: a sorted CD56 or NKG2C T cell subset, CD4+ or CD8+ T cells, or bulk PBMC T cells (not recorded which). CDR3 in amino acids: CASSLEGASSYTDTQYF.